Described below is a single T cell receptor (beta chain) sequence and its context. Here immunoSEQ multiplex PCR was the method, and the copy in TCRdb shows in-frame clones only, minus some. The sample carries 88,000 or so clones, approximately 86% recorded once. The data originate from a study of blood T cell repertoires in COVID-19. The CDR3 has 16 amino acids. Germline CDR1 SGDLS, CDR2 YYNGEE. Between the trimmed V and J ends, which lost 0 bases and 5 bases, there was a span of 16 bases. Sequenced material: peripheral blood. The chain joins TRBV9 to TRBJ2-3, with D perhaps matching TRBD2 (6 bases). The receptor's source is a man aged 55 to 69 with acute or convalescent COVID-19. The CDR3 is CASSVELGGMGDTQYF. In DNA form, the CDR3 reads TGTGCCAGCAGCGTAGAATTGGGCGGGATGGGAGATACGCAGTATTTT.